This TCR beta chain was observed in a study of blood T cell repertoires in COVID-19. Turning to the study itself: From T cells, B-cell-depleted T cells, or PBMCs came the material, which was cDNA or gDNA.

This clone was seen a handful of times. The CDR3 runs to 19 residues. From germline, CDR1 is MGHRA and CDR2 YSYEKL. J was trimmed by 2 bases and V by 1 base; bases with no gene match: 9. Clones were sequenced by immunoSEQ multiplex PCR, and TCRdb holds only the in-frame ones, with some missing. The data contain around 300,000 clones, 80% to 90% of them singletons. In Cohort 3, a recovered donor had either two negative PCRs, clearance, or symptom resolution. This clonotype was sampled from a man under 40 who had recovered from COVID-19. What was sequenced was PBMCs or T cells enriched from blood (not recorded which). The V gene is TRBV4-1, the J gene TRBJ1-5; TRBD1 matches 12 bases. This CDR3 is CASSQAGTGGTKGNQPQHF. The CDR3 DNA follows: TGCGCCAGCAGCCAAGCTGGGACAGGGGGCACGAAAGGCAATCAGCCCCAGCATTTT.